This note documents a single T cell receptor (beta chain) sequence. Its antigen is as yet unknown. Germline CDR1 DFQATT, CDR2 SNEGSKA (reference sequence). The CDR3 is made up of 15 amino acids. Trimming took off 6 bases at V and 1 base at J, with 16 bases between the two ends. This sample was taken from a study of T cell repertoires in cytomegalovirus infection. Study as a whole: CMV infection together with matching HLA type was indicated by public TCR beta signatures.

One entry per CDR3 protein, called by TCRdb with MiXCR from the reads. The table shows approximately 770,000 distinct CDR3 sequences, with under 35% occurring only once. The chain joins TRBV20-1 to TRBJ2-4; weak D call: TRBD2 (6 bases). The receptor was derived from a human donor in good health (CMV status not recorded). Some clones in this sample may be carry-over from other donors' samples. The specimen was cultured CD8+ T cells from PBMCs, collected from culture after CMV antigen stimulation. The DNA of the CDR3 is TGCAGTGCCCTCCAGTCGGGGGTCGCCAAAAACATTCAGTACTTC. This gives the protein CSALQSGVAKNIQYF.